This entry describes one T cell receptor (beta chain). The use of a sample-barcoded 5' primer and a J-beta primer mix characterized a second PCR of roughly 7 to 11 cycles. TCRdb used MiXCR to reprocess the 5' RACE reads, holding one entry per CDR3 protein. The sample lists about 1.8 million distinct CDR3 sequences, around 48% occurring once. The data belong to a study of blood T cells in healthy people across ages. CDR1 is MGHDK, CDR2 SYGVNS, per germline. The V gene lost 2 bases and the J gene lost 7 bases, with 9 bases spanning the gap. This CDR3 comprises 14 residues. This sequence originates from a woman in her thirties or forties in good health. Sequenced: blood. This chain links TRBV25-1 with TRBJ1-6, with a possible D match to TRBD1 (5 bases). As DNA, the CDR3 is TGTGCCAGCAGTGAAGTTCGGGGGAATTCACCCCTCCACTTT. This gives the protein CASSEVRGNSPLHF.